The 9 T cell receptor beta chains given below trace back to one sample, sequenced in a study of cytomegalovirus exposure and HLA in healthy donors. Sequenced by immunoSEQ multiplex PCR; TCRdb stores in-frame clones only, minus some. The table has approximately 56,000 clones, 85% to 95% seen once. Input material: PBMCs. All receptors derive from a man aged 18 to 29 in good health and CMV-seronegative.

V gene TRBV4-3 combines with J gene TRBJ1-1; TRBD1 might be the D (6 bases). Trimming took off 0 bases at V and 4 bases at J, with 12 bases between the two ends. The CDR3 length is 15 residues. Germline V CDR1 and CDR2: LGHNA, YSLEER. The CDR3 is CASSQDSGVITEAFF. In DNA, the CDR3 is TGCGCCAGCAGCCAAGACTCAGGGGTGATCACTGAAGCTTTCTTT.

The gene calls are TRBV4-2 and TRBJ2-1, with 10 bases identical to TRBD2. Germline V gene data show CDR1 as LGHNA and CDR2 as YNFKEQ. Losses at the gene ends were 3 bases for V and 7 bases for J; bases not matched to a gene: 9. The CDR3 sequence is 16 residues long. The DNA for the CDR3 is TGTGCCAGCAGCCAGGTCCTAGCGGGAGTTGAGAATGAGCAGTTCTTC. Amino acids: CASSQVLAGVENEQFF.

This clone was recorded only once. The rearrangement links TRBV6-1 to TRBJ2-5; D might be TRBD1 (6 bases). CDR3 length equals 14 residues. The V gene lost 7 bases and the J gene lost 1 base, with 13 bases spanning the gap. CDR1 and CDR2 (germline): MNHNS, SASEGT. CDR3 nucleotides: TGTGCCAGCACTCCGACAGGACTCCAAGAGACCCAGTACTTC. Translated: CASTPTGLQETQYF.

The rearrangement uses TRBV25-1 and TRBJ2-2; 7 bases are shared with TRBD1. J lost 6 bases, V lost 6 bases, and 7 bases had no gene match. The germline gives CDR1 MGHDK, CDR2 SYGVNS. This CDR3 contains 14 residues. The CDR3 bases are TGTGCCAGCAGCCCCGGACAGGAGGCCGGGGAGCTGTTTTTT. It is translated as CASSPGQEAGELFF.

This rearrangement joins TRBV7-9 to TRBJ2-7, with 7 bases aligning to TRBD1. Germline V gene lookup returns CDR1 SEHNR and CDR2 FQNEAQ (reference sequence). V gave up 0 bases and J gave up 0 bases; unmatched junction bases: 14. The CDR3 spans 19 residues. Here the CDR3 reads CASSLAPYRRDSSSYEQYF. In nucleotides, the CDR3 is TGTGCCAGCAGCTTAGCTCCATACCGTAGGGACAGTAGCTCCTACGAGCAGTACTTC.

The chain has TRBV6-4 and TRBJ1-5, with D perhaps TRBD1 (5 bases). The length of the CDR3 is 17 residues. V dropped 7 bases and J dropped 8 bases, with 27 bases sitting between them. Germline V gives CDR1 MRHNA, CDR2 SNTAGT. CDR3 sequence reads: CASTVRRQGSDREPQHF. The CDR3 nucleotides are TGTGCCAGCACCGTAAGGCGTCAGGGTTCGGATCGGGAGCCCCAGCATTTT.

This sequence joins TRBV5-1 and TRBJ1-5; D not certain. This CDR3 spans 15 amino acids. V lost 1 base to trimming and J lost 3 bases, with 11 bases between them. Germline values: CDR1 SGHRS, CDR2 YFSETQ. Here the CDR3 reads CASSLIPGDNQPQHF. The DNA for the CDR3 is TGCGCCAGCAGCTTGATCCCGGGTGACAATCAGCCCCAGCATTTT.

The chain employs TRBV2 and TRBJ2-1; 10 nucleotides line up with TRBD2. V gave up 0 bases and J gave up 6 bases; unmatched junction bases: 14. Germline V gene lookup returns CDR1 SNHLY and CDR2 FYNNEI. There are 19 residues in the CDR3. CDR3 sequence: CASSEALAGTGFEANEQFF. DNA of the CDR3: TGTGCCAGCAGTGAAGCACTAGCGGGAACCGGGTTCGAGGCCAATGAGCAGTTCTTC.

This chain connects TRBV28 to TRBJ1-5, with 9 bases that match TRBD1. This CDR3 spans 15 amino acids. Germline V gene lookup returns CDR1 MDHEN and CDR2 SYDVKM. Trimming cost V 5 bases and J 6 bases; bases outside gene matches: 8. CDR3 sequence reads: CASSHWTGASQPQHF. As DNA, the CDR3 is TGTGCCAGCAGTCATTGGACAGGGGCGAGTCAGCCCCAGCATTTT.